The 21 T cell receptor beta chains presented below share a single source sample, sequenced in a study of T cells in women clearing cervical HPV infection. The assay was immunoSEQ multiplex PCR, and TCRdb's table has in-frame clones only and misses some. The repertoire table contains 15,000 or so clones. Material: blood buffy coat. The receptors derive from a woman between 18 and 70 years old with a cervical HPV16 infection that either progressed to CIN3+ or cleared (not recorded which).

A remark on this clone: From the germline J gene comes the end of the CDR3, since the read stops 3 residues before it. This rearrangement joins TRBV9 to TRBJ1-2; 9 nucleotides match TRBD1. Losses at the gene ends were 3 bases for V and 7 bases for J; bases not matched to a gene: 1. Germline V gene sequence: CDR1 SGDLS, CDR2 YYNGEE. The CDR3 runs to 12 residues. Incomplete CDR3 DNA: TGTGCCAGCAGCGCACAGGGGGCTGGC. It encodes CASSAQGAG. The whole CDR3 is CASSAQGAGYTF.

To note about this clone: Read sequence stops 3 residues before the CDR3 end, and the germline J gene provides the missing end. The rearrangement joins TRBV12-3 or TRBV12-4 to TRBJ1-1; 7 bases align to TRBD1. V lost 5 bases, J lost 0 bases, and 6 bases stayed unmatched. The CDR3 contains 15 residues. CDR3: CASSITGVVNTEAFF. CDR3 DNA (partial): TGTGCCAGCAGTATCACAGGGGTCGTGAACACTGAA.

In regard to this clone: The missing CDR3 end, 3 residues past where the read stops, is filled in from the germline J gene. The rearrangement links TRBV5-4 to TRBJ2-5; 7 bases line up with TRBD2. The CDR3 has 13 residues. CDR1 and CDR2 from the germline V gene are SGHNT and YYREEE (reference sequence). V lost 2 bases to trimming and J lost 5 bases; unmatched junction nucleotides: 3. CDR3 DNA, as far as it was read: TGTGCCAGCAGCTTCGGACTAGAGGAGACC. Translating it yields CASSFGLEET. The whole CDR3 sequence reads CASSFGLEETQYF.

To note about this clone: The CDR3 extends 3 residues past the end of the read, so its final part is completed from the germline J gene. The V and J genes are TRBV7-8 and TRBJ1-2, with 9 bases fitting TRBD1. CDR1 SGHVS and CDR2 FQNEAQ come from the germline V gene. CDR3 length equals 13 residues. The ends lost 5 bases at V and 5 bases at J; junction bases unmatched: 3. This chain's CDR3 is CASSTDRGYGYTF. The sequenced CDR3 bases are TGTGCCAGCAGCACGGACAGGGGTTATGGC.

Concerning this clone: The CDR3 goes on 3 residues after the read ends, and that part is filled in from the germline J gene. J is TRBJ1-1 and V is TRBV29-1; 8 bases agree with TRBD1. Germline CDR1 reads SQVTM; CDR2 reads ANQGSEA. The CDR3 length is 15 residues. Trimming cost V 7 bases and J 1 base; bases outside gene matches: 11. CDR3 region: CSAGLGTGGNTEAFF. The DNA read from the CDR3 is TGCAGCGCCGGGTTGGGGACAGGCGGGAACACTGAA.

In regard to this clone: The CDR3 end falls 3 residues outside the read, so it is completed with the germline J gene. This chain joins TRBV29-1 and TRBJ2-5, with D possibly TRBD1 on 5 matching bases. The germline gives CDR1 SQVTM, CDR2 ANQGSEA. There are 13 residues in the CDR3. V gave up 4 bases and J gave up 2 bases, with 11 bases separating them. The part of the CDR3 DNA that was read is TGCAGCGTTGCGGGCAGGGCGCAAGAGACC. Its translation: CSVAGRAQET. The complete CDR3 reads CSVAGRAQETQYF.

CDR3 amino acids: CASSLSWNTEAFF. CDR3 DNA, as far as it was read: TGTGCCAGCAGTTTATCGTGGAACACTGAA. The gene calls are TRBV28 and TRBJ1-1; no definite D call. Sequencing ends 3 residues short of the CDR3 end; the germline J gene provides the rest. Per the germline V gene, CDR1 is MDHEN and CDR2 is SYDVKM. V lost 1 base to trimming and J lost 1 base, with 4 bases between them. The length of the CDR3 is 13 residues. Full variable domain (missing parts from reference TRBV28 and TRBJ1-1): DVKVTQSSRYLVKRTGEKVFLECVQDMDHENMFWYRQDPGLGLRLIYFSYDVKMKEKGDIPEGYSVSREKKERFSLILESASTNQTSMYLCASSLSWNTEAFFGQGTRLTVV.

For this clone: The read terminates 3 residues ahead of where the CDR3 ends, so the germline J gene completes it. The chain combines TRBV7-2 with TRBJ1-1, with a tentative D call TRBD1 (6 bases). CDR1 and CDR2 from the germline V gene are SGHTA and FQGNSA. CDR3 length: 13 residues. This CDR3 reads CASSSGGRETAFF. The DNA read from the CDR3 is TGTGCCAGCAGCTCCGGGGGGCGGGAGACC. Variable domain in full (rest from reference TRBV7-2 and TRBJ1-1): GAGVSQSPSNKVTEKGKDVELRCDPISGHTALYWYRQSLGQGLEFLIYFQGNSAPDKSGLPSDRFSAERTGGSVSTLTIQRTQQEDSAVYLCASSSGGRETAFFGQGTRLTVV.

A word on this clone: The CDR3 end is not reached by the read, which stops 3 residues before it; the germline J gene fills it in. The V gene is TRBV12-3 or TRBV12-4, the J gene TRBJ2-7, with TRBD2 matching 10 bases. The trim removed 8 bases at V and 4 bases at J, leaving 8 bases unmatched. The CDR3 sequence is 14 residues long. The part of the CDR3 DNA that was read is TGTGCCAGCTCCCGATCTAGCGGGAGTTACGAG. Translating gives CASSRSSGSYE. The complete CDR3 reads CASSRSSGSYEQYF.

For this clone: The CDR3 goes on 3 residues after the read ends, and that part is filled in from the germline J gene. V usage is TRBV27 and J usage is TRBJ2-5, with D possibly being TRBD1 (6 bases). This CDR3 spans 14 amino acids. CDR1 is MNHEY, CDR2 SMNVEV, per germline (reference sequence). Between the trimmed V and J ends, which lost 8 bases and 2 bases, there was a span of 15 bases. The CDR3: CASGNLGAQETQYF. CDR3 DNA, as far as it was read: TGTGCCAGCGGGAATTTGGGGGCTCAAGAGACC.

CDR3 DNA (partial): TGTGCCAGCTCGGCCGGGACAGGCGACACCGGGGAG. This gives the protein CASSAGTGDTGE. In full, the CDR3 is CASSAGTGDTGELFF. V is TRBV18 and J is TRBJ2-2, with 8 bases aligning to TRBD1. The read halts 3 residues ahead of the CDR3 end, with the missing end drawn from the germline J gene. CDR3 length: 15 amino acids. The trim removed 6 bases at V and 3 bases at J, leaving 6 bases unmatched. The germline V gene encodes CDR1 KGHSH and CDR2 LQKENI.

As concerns this clone: The observed sequence ends 3 residues before the CDR3 terminus, with the missing tail filled in from the germline J gene. This chain joins TRBV28 and TRBJ1-5, with TRBD1 as a possible D gene (6 bases). V lost 8 bases, J lost 0 bases, and 26 bases lay in between. The CDR3 is 19 residues long. Germline V gives CDR1 MDHEN, CDR2 SYDVKM. Incomplete CDR3 DNA: TGTGCCAGCTCCTCCTTAGGGGGAACAGTACTATATAGCAATCAGCCC. It translates to CASSSLGGTVLYSNQP. The whole CDR3 sequence reads CASSSLGGTVLYSNQPQHF.

Regarding this clone: The sequence runs out 3 residues before the end of the CDR3; the remainder is reconstructed from the germline J gene. V and J are TRBV2 and TRBJ2-7, with 11 bases matching TRBD1. There are 14 residues in the CDR3. Germline loops: CDR1 SNHLY, CDR2 FYNNEI. V shed 4 bases and J 3 bases; nucleotides not matched to a gene: 2. CDR3 region: CASSAGTGGYEQYF. The CDR3 bases that were read are TGTGCCAGCAGTGCCGGGACAGGGGGCTACGAG.

With regard to this clone: The CDR3 end lies 3 residues beyond the end of the read and is filled in from the germline J gene. The chain combines TRBV12-3 or TRBV12-4 with TRBJ1-1; 8 bases are shared with TRBD1. V gave up 4 bases and J gave up 7 bases; unmatched junction bases: 5. The CDR3 contains 13 residues. The sequenced part of the CDR3 DNA is TGTGCCAGCAGTTACTCCGGGACAGGTGAA. This translates into CASSYSGTGE. The whole CDR3 region reads CASSYSGTGEAFF.

As to this clone: The CDR3 end falls 3 residues outside the read, so it is completed with the germline J gene. The rearrangement uses TRBV12-3 or TRBV12-4 and TRBJ1-3; 7 nucleotides line up with TRBD1. The CDR3 extends over 16 amino acids. The V and J ends lost 5 bases and 0 bases, in that order; junction bases with no gene match: 7. Incomplete CDR3 DNA: TGTGCCAGCAGTCTGGGGACAGTCCTCTCTGGAAACACC. Translated, it gives CASSLGTVLSGNT. The full CDR3 sequence reads CASSLGTVLSGNTIYF.

Note on this clone: The junction departs from germline at one end; a sequencing error may be responsible. The read gets to within 3 residues of the CDR3 end, and the germline J gene fills in the rest. The chain joins TRBV4-2 to TRBJ2-3; tentative D call: TRBD1 (6 bases). The germline V gene has CDR1 LGHNA and CDR2 YNFKEQ. CDR3 length: 13 residues. The sequenced CDR3 bases are TGCGCCAGCAGCCAAGATAGGGGGGATACG. Its protein product is CASSQDRGDT. The entire CDR3 sequence reads CASSQDRGDTQYF.

To note about this clone: The CDR3 goes on 3 residues after the read ends, and that part is filled in from the germline J gene. This sequence joins TRBV18 and TRBJ2-3; 13 nucleotides align to TRBD2. Germline V gene sequence: CDR1 KGHSH, CDR2 LQKENI. J lost 6 bases, V lost 2 bases, and 5 bases had no gene match. The CDR3 is 16 residues long. This CDR3 is CASSPTSGGAADTQYF. CDR3 DNA, as far as it was read: TGTGCCAGCTCACCAACTAGCGGGGGGGCTGCGGATACG.

Judged by frequency, this clone is medium-sized. The CDR3 end is not reached by the read, which stops 3 residues before it; the germline J gene fills it in. The chain is built from TRBV19 and TRBJ1-2; possibly TRBD1 for D (6 bases). CDR1 and CDR2 from the germline V gene are LNHDA and SQIVND (reference sequence). This CDR3 contains 17 residues. Trimming left V 4 bases short and J 4 bases short, with 22 bases between. The CDR3 loop reads CASSTLPGAGVGYGYTF. Partial CDR3 DNA: TGTGCCAGTAGTACCCTACCTGGCGCAGGGGTCGGCTATGGC.

As concerns this clone: The CDR3 is cut off 3 residues early in the read; its end comes from the germline J gene. The chain employs TRBV5-4 and TRBJ1-4; D is perhaps TRBD1 (6 bases). Per germline, CDR1 SGHNT and CDR2 YYREEE (reference sequence). This CDR3 contains 15 residues. Trimming left V 4 bases short and J 4 bases short, with 14 bases between. The CDR3 is CASSPTGGRNEKLFF. The sequenced CDR3 bases are TGTGCCAGCAGCCCGACGGGGGGCCGTAATGAAAAA.

Regarding this clone: The CDR3 end lies 3 residues beyond the end of the read and is filled in from the germline J gene. J is TRBJ2-3 and V is TRBV2; TRBD1 aligns across 7 bases. V dropped 5 bases and J dropped 1; count of bases not matched to a gene: 9. The CDR3 spans 16 residues. Germline CDR1 SNHLY, CDR2 FYNNEI. The sequenced part of the CDR3 DNA is TGTGCCAGCAGTTACCGACCCGGGACAGGCACAGATACG. It is translated as CASSYRPGTGTDT. The whole CDR3 reads CASSYRPGTGTDTQYF.

Points on this clone: The CDR3 end is not reached by the read, which stops 3 residues before it; the germline J gene fills it in. The chain has TRBV2 and TRBJ2-2; the D gene is possibly TRBD1 (5 bases). CDR1 and CDR2 from the germline V gene are SNHLY and FYNNEI. Trimming left V 2 bases short and J 6 bases short, with 7 bases between. The CDR3 runs 13 residues. The chain's CDR3 is CASSEQGAGELFF. The sequenced part of the CDR3 DNA is TGTGCCAGCAGTGAACAGGGCGCCGGGGAG.